The rows below give T cell receptor beta chains drawn from one sample of a study of shared clonotypes between healthy human individuals. Method: immunoSEQ multiplex PCR; TCRdb's copy keeps in-frame clones and lacks some. The profile shows millions of clones, about 92% of them singletons. Sequenced material: naive CD8+ T cells from PBMCs. These receptor sequences come from a man aged 18 to 29 in good health. Some clones in this sample may be carry-over from other donors' samples. Both conserved end residues are part of each CDR3. D genes are given only for firm matches. Rows may omit the clone size; those that give it use once, few, many or a size class.

clone_size j_call d_call v_call cdr3_nt cdr3_aa
NA TRBJ1-1 TRBD1 TRBV9 TGTGCCAGCAGCAAGACAGGGATCTTAGAAGCTTTCTTT CASSKTGILEAFF
NA TRBJ1-1 NA TRBV6-1 TGTGCCAGCAGTGCAGTAACGGAAGCTTTCTTT CASSAVTEAFF
NA TRBJ2-1 NA TRBV28 TGTGCCAGCAGTTTAGTGTTACAGGACAATGAGCAGTTCTTC CASSLVLQDNEQFF
NA TRBJ2-1 NA TRBV6-1 TGTGCCAGCAGTGAGATTACGCTCTCCTACAATGAGCAGTTCTTC CASSEITLSYNEQFF
NA TRBJ2-2 TRBD2 TRBV9 TGTGCCAGCAGCGTATCACTAGCGGGAGGGAACACCGGGGAGCTGTTTTTT CASSVSLAGGNTGELFF
NA TRBJ1-4 NA TRBV12-5 TGTGCTAGTGGTCCGCAACTCCAGGGCAGCAATGAAAAACTGTTTTTT CASGPQLQGSNEKLFF
once TRBJ2-1 NA TRBV7-3 TGTGCCAGCAGCTCTATATCCCCCAATGGCTACAATGAGCAGTTCTTC CASSSISPNGYNEQFF
NA TRBJ2-7 TRBD1 TRBV28 TGTGCCAGCAGTTTAAGTACAGGGGCCTACGAGCAGTACTTC CASSLSTGAYEQYF
NA TRBJ2-3 NA TRBV28 TGTGCCAGCAGGGGGGGCACAGATACGCAGTATTTT CASRGGTDTQYF
once TRBJ1-5 NA TRBV28 TGTGCCAGCAGTACCCCCCGACAGTTTCAGAGCGGTCAGCCCCAGCATTTT CASSTPRQFQSGQPQHF
NA TRBJ1-2 TRBD1 TRBV28 TGTGCCAGCAGTTTATTCGAGGGGGCGAATGGCTACACCTTC CASSLFEGANGYTF
NA TRBJ1-1 NA TRBV7-9 TGTGCCAGCAGCTTAGTTGGGGGGGCGCTCGCTGAAGCTTTCTTT CASSLVGGALAEAFF
NA TRBJ2-1 TRBD2 TRBV7-8 TGTGCCAGCAGCTCGACGCGACTAGCGGGAGGGCGTGATGAGCAGTTCTTC CASSSTRLAGGRDEQFF
NA TRBJ2-2 TRBD1 TRBV23-1 TGCGCCAGCAGTCAATCGCCCCCGGGACAGGTCTCAATTAACACCGGGGAGCTGTTTTTT CASSQSPPGQVSINTGELFF
NA TRBJ2-1 TRBD2 TRBV27 TGTGCCAGCAGCCTTACGGGACTACTCTACAATGAGCAGTTCTTC CASSLTGLLYNEQFF
NA TRBJ2-3 NA TRBV6-4 TGTGCCAGCAGTGACTGGGGGGAGATGGATACGCAGTATTTT CASSDWGEMDTQYF
NA TRBJ2-1 TRBD2 TRBV4-2 TGTGCCAGCAGCACCTGGACTAGCGGGAGTGACAATGAGCAGTTCTTC CASSTWTSGSDNEQFF
NA TRBJ1-1 NA TRBV7-9 TGTGCCAGCAGGCCGCCCCGGGTTGATCCTTTCTTT CASRPPRVDPFF
NA TRBJ1-1 NA TRBV2 TGTGCCAGCAGTCCGGGCCCACGGGGCATCTGGACTGAAGCTTTCTTT CASSPGPRGIWTEAFF
once TRBJ1-3 NA TRBV6-6 TGTGCCAGCAGCTCAGGTTCGGGAAACACCATATATTTT CASSSGSGNTIYF
once TRBJ2-1 TRBD2 TRBV7-6 TGTGCCAGCAGCTTAGGTCCCCCGGGACTAGCGGGAGGGAACTCCTACAATGAGCAGTTCTTC CASSLGPPGLAGGNSYNEQFF
NA TRBJ2-2 NA TRBV27 TGTGCCAGCAGGGGGCGAAGCACCGGGGAGCTGTTTTTT CASRGRSTGELFF
NA TRBJ2-3 NA TRBV7-9 TGTGCCACCCTTCCCCTGGGGCGGCCTGATGCAGGGAACACAGATACGCAGTATTTT CATLPLGRPDAGNTDTQYF
NA TRBJ2-3 NA TRBV10-3 TGTGCCAGTACTGCGGCGATCACAGATACGCAGTATTTT CASTAAITDTQYF
NA TRBJ2-2 TRBD1 TRBV5-1 TGCGCCAGCAGCTTGGGGGACAGAATCACCGGGGAGCTGTTTTTT CASSLGDRITGELFF
once TRBJ1-1 NA TRBV27 TGTGCCAGCAGTAGCCCCAGATCTCTGAACACTGAAGCTTTCTTT CASSSPRSLNTEAFF
NA TRBJ2-2 TRBD2 TRBV5-1 TGCGCCAGCAGCTTGGCCGGCGGGAGGGCCTCATGGACCGGGGAGCTGTTTTTT CASSLAGGRASWTGELFF
NA TRBJ2-7 TRBD2 TRBV14 TGTGCCAGCAGCCAAGATGGGACTAGCGGGAGGGCCGGCTCCTACGAGCAGTACTTC CASSQDGTSGRAGSYEQYF
NA TRBJ2-3 TRBD2 TRBV29-1 TGCAGCGGACAAGCGGGGTGGCTGTATTTT CSGQAGWLYF
NA TRBJ2-3 NA TRBV18 TGTGCCAGCTCACCCAGAACAGATACGCAGTATTTT CASSPRTDTQYF
once TRBJ1-1 NA TRBV9 TGTGCCAGCAGCGTAGGAGGCCGGGATATGGGCACTGAAGCTTTCTTT CASSVGGRDMGTEAFF
NA TRBJ2-7 NA TRBV15 TGTGCCACCAGCAGAAACTCAGGACCTAAGTACGAGCAGTACTTC CATSRNSGPKYEQYF
NA TRBJ2-7 NA TRBV6-5 TGTGCCAGCAGTTACTCTTCCCGCTCCTACGAGCAGTACTTC CASSYSSRSYEQYF
once TRBJ2-7 NA TRBV4-1 TGCGCCAGCAGCCAAGGCCCTTTCGGGGAAAGGGGCTACGAGCAGTACTTC CASSQGPFGERGYEQYF
NA TRBJ2-1 TRBD1 TRBV30 TGTGCCTGGAGTGAGGTGACAGGGACTGAGCAGTTCTTC CAWSEVTGTEQFF
NA TRBJ2-7 TRBD2 TRBV14 TGTGCCAGCAGCCAGATGGGACTAGCGAGCTACGAGCAGTACTTC CASSQMGLASYEQYF
once TRBJ1-2 NA TRBV2 TGTGCCAGCAGTGGTCTACCCCGTGGGGATAACTATGGCTACACCTTC CASSGLPRGDNYGYTF
NA TRBJ2-1 NA TRBV27 TGTGCCAGCAGTTTACTCAGAGACCCCAATAATGAGCAGTTCTTC CASSLLRDPNNEQFF